This TCR beta chain was found in a study of technical replicates of blood from a handful of donors (TCRdb year 2017). CDR1 and CDR2 were assigned from the germline V gene as MGHDK and SYGVNS. V sheds 6 bases and J sheds 4 bases, leaving 21 bases between their ends. Inclusive of the bounding cysteine and phenylalanine, the CDR3 is 16 residues long. Solely the CDR3 DNA is kept, with 48 bases framed from the first base. The library was produced with the immunoSEQ multiplex PCR assay. The table was pulled from immuneACCESS by TCRdb, which kept in-frame rearrangements only. Such tables lose some clones; where checked, under half of the loss comes from unresolved V genes, and the rest has no known cause. For this sample the table gives about 75,000 clones, of which about 97% were detected only once. The top ten clonotypes cover under 0.35% of the sample. As regards this clone: Its specific antigen is unknown. The input lacks base qualities; no much larger clone sits a single base away.

What was sequenced was T cells isolated from PBMCs. Recombination joined TRBV25-1 with TRBJ2-5, and the D gene may be TRBD2, 8 bases matching. The sequence was collected from a human donor in good health. The CDR3 protein: CASSPTGGTVPETQYF. In nucleotide form, the sequence is TGTGCCAGCAGCCCCACGGGAGGGACAGTCCCAGAGACCCAGTACTTC.